The 2 T cell receptor beta chains given below trace back to one sample, sequenced in a study of OX40 agonist ivuxolimab in advanced cancers. Using immunoSEQ multiplex PCR, the repertoire was profiled, and TCRdb retains in-frame clones only, with some absent. Seen here are just under 80,000 clones, roughly 86% observed once, and the top ten hold 20% to 25%. Specimen: CD4+ or CD8+ T cells sorted from blood, collected in a trial of the OX40 agonist ivuxolimab. The receptors were sampled from an adult with an advanced solid tumor such as melanoma, head and neck, liver or kidney cancer.

The chain is built from TRBV11-3 and TRBJ1-3; maybe TRBD1 (5 bases). V was clipped by 5 bases and J by 3 bases, with 14 bases between them. Germline-derived CDR1 and CDR2 are SGHNT and YENEEA. This CDR3 region has 15 residues. CDR3: CASSGDPTDGNTIYF. The CDR3 DNA follows: TGTGCCAGCAGCGGGGACCCGACGGATGGAAACACCATATATTTT.

The chain carries TRBV6-6 and TRBJ2-7; no clear D gene. The CDR3 covers 14 residues. Germline V lookup: CDR1 MNHNY, CDR2 SVGAGI (reference sequence). V was pared by 6 bases and J by 0 bases, with 12 bases between. CDR3 region: CASRGKDGSYEQYF. The CDR3 nucleotides read TGTGCCAGCAGGGGAAAGGACGGCTCCTACGAGCAGTACTTC.